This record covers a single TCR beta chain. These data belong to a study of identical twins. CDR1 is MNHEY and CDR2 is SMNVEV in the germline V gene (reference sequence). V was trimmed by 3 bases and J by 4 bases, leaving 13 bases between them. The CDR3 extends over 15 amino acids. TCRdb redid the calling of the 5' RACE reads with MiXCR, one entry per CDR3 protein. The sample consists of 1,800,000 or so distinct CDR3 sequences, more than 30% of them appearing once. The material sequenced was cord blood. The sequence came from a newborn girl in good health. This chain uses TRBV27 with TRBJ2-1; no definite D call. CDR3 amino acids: CASSLLKSVYNEQFF. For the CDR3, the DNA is TGTGCCAGCAGTTTGTTGAAATCGGTTTACAATGAGCAGTTCTTC.